This TCR beta chain is from a study of Graves' ophthalmopathy and Graves' hyperthyroidism. For the study at large: The blood sample was drawn at first diagnosis and before any treatment.

This CDR3 is built from 17 residues. The germline V gene has CDR1 MGHRA and CDR2 YSYEKL. The V end was cut by 1 base, the J end by 3 bases, with 16 bases between. CDR3 regions of TCR beta were amplified from RNA transcripts. An initial RT-PCR round employing HTBI primers preceded a second-round multiplex PCR. In TCRdb, the multiplex PCR reads were re-called with MiXCR into one record per CDR3 protein. The sample includes hundreds of thousands of distinct CDR3 sequences, about 15% of them seen just once. The specimen was blood. This chain links TRBV4-1 with TRBJ1-3; D remains ambiguous. The clonotype originates from a woman in her twenties or thirties with Graves' ophthalmopathy. In nucleotides, the CDR3 is TGCGCCAGCAGCCAAGGGTCAGGAGGTTTCGATGGAAACACCATATATTTT. Protein: CASSQGSGGFDGNTIYF.